This T cell receptor beta chain came from a study of cytomegalovirus exposure and HLA in healthy donors. PCR amplification relied on 60 Vbeta primers (plus 13 Jbeta primers). This table comes from immunoSEQ multiplex PCR, and its TCRdb copy is limited to in-frame clones, with some not included. The table has about 140,000 clones, 82% seen once; the top ten hold more than 9.5%. V shed 4 bases and J 6 bases; nucleotides not matched to a gene: 6. Per germline, CDR1 SEHNR and CDR2 FQNEAQ (reference sequence). This CDR3 has 14 residues. For this clone: Its antigen is unknown.

The study, taken as a whole, reports: The study put 150 or so TCR beta chains on its list as cytomegalovirus-associated. High sensitivity and specificity were reportedly achieved when the classifier diagnosed cytomegalovirus status. Near-uniform donor sequencing depth was presumed by presence/absence analyses.

The receptor was isolated from a woman aged 60-75 years in good health and CMV-seropositive. Sequenced material: PBMCs. The chain recombines TRBV7-9 with TRBJ2-1; 7 bases are shared with TRBD1. DNA for the CDR3: TGTGCCAGCAGCTGGGGCGACAGGGCCAATGAGCAGTTCTTC. Translated: CASSWGDRANEQFF.